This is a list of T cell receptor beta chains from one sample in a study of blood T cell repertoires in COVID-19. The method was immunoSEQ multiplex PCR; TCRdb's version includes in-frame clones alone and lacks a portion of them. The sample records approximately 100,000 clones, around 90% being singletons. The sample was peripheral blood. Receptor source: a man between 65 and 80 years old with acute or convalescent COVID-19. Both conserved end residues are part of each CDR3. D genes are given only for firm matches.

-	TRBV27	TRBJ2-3	TGTGCCAGCAGTTTGCTAGAGGGAACAGATACGCAGTATTTT	CASSLLEGTDTQYF
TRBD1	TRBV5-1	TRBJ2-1	TGCGCCAGCTCACGGGACAGGGGCGATGAGCAGTTCTTC	CASSRDRGDEQFF
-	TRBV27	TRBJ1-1	TGTGCCAGCAGGAGACAGGAAGCATTTAATGAAGCTTTCTTT	CASRRQEAFNEAFF
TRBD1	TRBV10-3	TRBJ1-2	TGTGCCATCAGTGAGGGGACAGGGGATGGCTACACCTTC	CAISEGTGDGYTF
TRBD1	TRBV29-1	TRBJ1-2	TGCAGCGTGGGACAGACTTATGGCTACACCTTC	CSVGQTYGYTF
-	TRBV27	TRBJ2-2	TGTGCCAGCACCCGGCTTCGGAGCGGCCTCGGCACCGGGGAGCTGTTTTTT	CASTRLRSGLGTGELFF
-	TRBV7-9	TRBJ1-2	TGTGCCAGCAGAGAACTGGACGGGGACTATGGCTACACCTTC	CASRELDGDYGYTF
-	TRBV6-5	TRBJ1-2	TGTGCCAGCAGTTTAACAGGGCCCTCTAACTATGGCTACACCTTC	CASSLTGPSNYGYTF
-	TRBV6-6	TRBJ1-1	TGTGCCAGCATCATTACGAGGGTTCCCACGGGCACTGAAGCTTTCTTT	CASIITRVPTGTEAFF
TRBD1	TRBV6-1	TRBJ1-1	TGTGCCAGCAGTGAAGTATCCAGGGGGCTAAGGAGGCACACTGAAGCTTTCTTT	CASSEVSRGLRRHTEAFF